Listed below are T cell receptor beta chains from one sample, sequenced in a study of chemoradiotherapy in HPV16-positive cancers. The data were produced by immunoSEQ multiplex PCR, yet TCRdb's version contains in-frame clones alone and is incomplete. This sample yields roughly 20,000 clones, of which more than 90% are seen a single time; roughly 15% belongs to the top ten. Sequenced here: blood, sampled from a patient who underwent chemoradiotherapy. These receptors all stem from a human donor with HPV-associated anogenital cancer. CDR3s include the opening cysteine and the closing phenylalanine or tryptophan. Each record gives: J gene, V gene, CDR3 length, clone size, D gene, CDR3 protein, CDR3 DNA. The D gene is left open where the match is weak. Only some rows state a clone size, as once, few, many or a class for expanded clones.

>TRBJ1-6|TRBV19|14|NA|NA
CASSVGPGNSPLHF
TGTGCCAGTAGTGTCGGACCGGGTAATTCACCCCTCCACTTT
>TRBJ2-1|TRBV4-2|16|NA|NA
CASSQFELSSYNEQFF
TGTGCCAGCAGCCAATTCGAGCTCAGCTCCTACAATGAGCAGTTCTTC
>TRBJ2-1|TRBV29-1|17|NA|NA
CSVGSTSGRLANGEQFF
TGCAGCGTTGGGTCCACATCGGGGCGGCTAGCTAACGGTGAGCAGTTCTTC
>TRBJ1-6|TRBV2|13|NA|NA
CASSDRVNSPLHF
TGTGCCAGCAGTGACAGGGTTAATTCACCCCTCCACTTT
>TRBJ2-5|TRBV9|15|NA|TRBD2
CASSVAGGLIETQYF
TGTGCCAGCAGCGTGGCGGGGGGGTTGATCGAGACCCAGTACTTC
>TRBJ1-2|TRBV27|13|NA|NA
CASSRGVNYGYTF
TGTGCCAGCAGTAGGGGGGTTAACTATGGCTACACCTTC
>TRBJ2-7|TRBV7-2|16|once|TRBD2
CASSSSGRAGRYEQYF
TGTGCCAGCAGCTCTAGCGGGAGGGCCGGACGATACGAGCAGTACTTC
>TRBJ2-3|TRBV11-1|14|NA|NA
CASSLARATDTQYF
TGTGCCAGCAGCTTAGCCCGGGCGACAGATACGCAGTATTTT
>TRBJ2-7|TRBV28|14|NA|TRBD2
CASSLAGEGNEQYF
TGTGCCAGCAGTTTAGCGGGAGAGGGGAACGAGCAGTACTTC
>TRBJ2-7|TRBV19|13|NA|NA
CASSPGAGYEQYF
TGTGCCAGTAGTCCCGGGGCCGGGTACGAGCAGTACTTC
>TRBJ2-2|TRBV19|16|NA|TRBD2
CASSAYSGSFAGELFF
TGTGCCAGTAGTGCCTATAGCGGGAGCTTCGCCGGGGAGCTGTTTTTT
>TRBJ2-1|TRBV11-3|17|NA|NA
CASSPGAVSGANNEQFF
TGTGCCAGCAGCCCCGGAGCGGTTTCCGGAGCTAACAATGAGCAGTTCTTC
>TRBJ2-7|TRBV7-9|13|NA|NA
CASSPPGAYEQYF
TGTGCCAGCAGCCCCCCCGGGGCCTACGAGCAGTACTTC
>TRBJ2-5|TRBV28|11|NA|NA
CASGRAETQYF
TGTGCCAGCGGGCGCGCAGAGACCCAGTACTTC
>TRBJ2-1|TRBV27|14|NA|TRBD1
CASSLGTGYNEQFF
TGTGCCAGCAGTTTAGGGACAGGTTACAATGAGCAGTTCTTC
>TRBJ2-2|TRBV15|15|NA|NA
CATSRDARGTGELFF
TGTGCCACCAGCAGAGACGCCCGGGGCACCGGGGAGCTGTTTTTT
>TRBJ2-5|TRBV18|13|NA|NA
CASSPPTVETQYF
TGTGCCAGCTCACCACCTACGGTTGAGACCCAGTACTTC
>TRBJ2-6|TRBV2|17|NA|TRBD1
CASSPTGTGPGANVLTF
TGTGCCAGCTCTCCGACCGGGACAGGGCCTGGGGCCAACGTCCTGACTTTC
>TRBJ2-3|TRBV19|12|NA|NA
CASSIDADTQYF
TGTGCCAGTAGTATCGATGCAGATACGCAGTATTTT
>TRBJ1-2|TRBV7-2|16|NA|NA
CASSPNSQQGNYGYTF
TGTGCCAGCAGCCCGAATTCCCAACAGGGAAACTATGGCTACACCTTC
>TRBJ1-2|TRBV5-5|14|NA|NA
CASSLVGQGYGYTF
TGTGCCAGCAGCTTGGTTGGTCAGGGGTATGGCTACACCTTC
>TRBJ1-6|TRBV7-2|14|NA|NA
CASSLQGGNSPLHF
TGTGCCAGCAGCTTACAAGGAGGGAATTCACCCCTCCACTTT
>TRBJ1-1|TRBV27|16|NA|NA
CASSRTRTIVNTEAFF
TGTGCCAGCAGCCGAACCAGGACTATTGTGAACACTGAAGCTTTCTTT
>TRBJ2-1|TRBV6-6|14|NA|TRBD2
CASNLAGAYNEQFF
TGTGCCAGCAACCTAGCGGGGGCTTACAATGAGCAGTTCTTC
>TRBJ1-6|TRBV25-1|12|NA|NA
CASSVYNSPLHF
TGTGCCAGCAGTGTATATAATTCACCCCTCCACTTT
>TRBJ2-1|TRBV7-8|15|NA|TRBD2
CASSRLAGVSFEQFF
TGTGCCAGCAGCCGATTAGCGGGAGTGTCTTTTGAGCAGTTCTTC